The 17 T cell receptor beta chains reported below all come from one sample, sequenced in a study of cytomegalovirus exposure and HLA in healthy donors. Researchers ran the PCR with 60 Vbeta and 13 Jbeta primers. Sequencing used immunoSEQ multiplex PCR; TCRdb keeps in-frame clones, though not all of them. The data show some 160,000 clones, with around 80% seen just once and under 7.5% held by the top ten. Sequenced: PBMCs. These receptors were collected from a man aged 40-49 years in good health and CMV-seronegative.

The gene calls are TRBV5-6 and TRBJ2-1; 7 positions agree with TRBD1. Per germline, CDR1 SGHDT and CDR2 YYEEEE. This CDR3 has 15 residues. Losses at the gene ends were 5 bases for V and 0 bases for J; bases not matched to a gene: 5. The CDR3 DNA is TGTGCCAGCAGTTTCGGACAGGTCTCCTACAATGAGCAGTTCTTC. This gives the protein CASSFGQVSYNEQFF.

The chain has TRBV11-3 and TRBJ2-1, with 15 bases fitting TRBD2. CDR3 size: 17 residues. J lost 9 bases, V lost 0 bases, and 6 bases had no gene match. Germline-derived CDR1 and CDR2 are SGHNT and YENEEA. As DNA, the CDR3 is TGTGCCAGCAGCTTAGATTTCGGGACTAGCGGGAGGATTGAGCAGTTCTTC. Translation: CASSLDFGTSGRIEQFF.

The chain employs TRBV19 and TRBJ1-1, with D possibly TRBD1 on 5 matching bases. In germline, CDR1 is LNHDA, CDR2 SQIVND (reference sequence). The CDR3 sequence is 15 residues long. V was cut by 6 bases and J by 1 base, with 15 bases left in between. The CDR3 DNA follows: TGTGCCAGTAGAACCCAGGGCTTAGGGAACACTGAAGCTTTCTTT. Its protein is CASRTQGLGNTEAFF.

J is TRBJ2-1 and V is TRBV7-5; the D call of TRBD2 is as the table states it, not checked on the DNA. TRBV7-5 is described as a pseudogene. The CDR3 is 17 residues long. The CDR3, as DNA: TGTGTCAGAAGCCTCCCTCCGGCGGGAGGGCCGTCAAATGAGCAGTTCTTC. This sequence encodes CVRSLPPAGGPSNEQFF.

This clone was picked up a small number of times. The rearrangement joins TRBV6-6 to TRBJ2-7, with 8 bases aligning to TRBD2. The CDR3 covers 15 residues. Germline V gene sequence: CDR1 MNHNY, CDR2 SVGAGI (reference sequence). With 6 bases clipped from V and 2 bases from J, the junction kept 9 bases outside the gene matches. CDR3 loop: CASRRAGAGTYEQYF. The CDR3 nucleotides are TGTGCCAGCAGGAGAGCGGGGGCCGGTACCTACGAGCAGTACTTC.

The chain joins TRBV4-3 to TRBJ2-5; D unclear. Germline V gene sequence: CDR1 LGHNA, CDR2 YSLEER. V lost 1 base, J lost 4 bases, and 10 bases lay in between. CDR3 size: 14 residues. CDR3 DNA sequence: TGCGCCAGCAGCCAAGGAACTACCCCAGAGACCCAGTACTTC. This codes for CASSQGTTPETQYF.

J is TRBJ1-2 and V is TRBV20-1, with a possible D match to TRBD1 (6 bases). This CDR3 comprises 11 residues. The germline V gene encodes CDR1 DFQATT and CDR2 SNEGSKA (reference sequence). The ends were cut back, 3 bases at V and 7 bases at J, with 9 bases in the middle. The CDR3 sequence: CSASRGAGYTF. Written as DNA, the CDR3 is TGCAGTGCTAGTCGGGGGGCTGGCTACACCTTC.

This sequence joins TRBV19 and TRBJ1-3; D is uncertain. The germline gives CDR1 LNHDA, CDR2 SQIVND (reference sequence). This CDR3 has 13 amino acids. The V and J ends lost 4 bases and 3 bases respectively, with 7 bases between them. This chain's CDR3 is CASSREGGNTIYF. In DNA, the CDR3 is TGTGCCAGTAGTAGGGAGGGTGGAAACACCATATATTTT.

The V call is TRBV6-4, the J call TRBJ2-3, with 8 positions matching TRBD2. The CDR3 consists of 15 residues. The germline V gene has CDR1 MRHNA and CDR2 SNTAGT. Losses at the gene ends were 4 bases for V and 0 bases for J; bases not matched to a gene: 3. CDR3 loop: CASSVGGGSTDTQYF. For the CDR3, the DNA is TGTGCCAGCAGTGTCGGGGGGGGGAGCACAGATACGCAGTATTTT.

J is TRBJ1-6 and V is TRBV29-1; no clear D. The germline V and J ends were trimmed by 7 bases and 6 bases, with 13 bases remaining between them. The CDR3 is made up of 13 amino acids. CDR1 and CDR2 (germline): SQVTM, ANQGSEA. The CDR3 nucleotides read TGCAGCGCAGCCGAGAGGAGTAATTCACCCCTCCACTTT. Translated, it gives CSAAERSNSPLHF.

This chain joins TRBV7-9 and TRBJ2-2; D ambiguous. In germline, CDR1 is SEHNR, CDR2 FQNEAQ (reference sequence). The V gene lost 1 base and the J gene lost 5 bases, with 8 bases spanning the gap. This CDR3 comprises 14 residues. The CDR3 sequence is CASSLETRTGELFF. DNA of the CDR3: TGTGCCAGCAGCTTAGAGACTCGTACCGGGGAGCTGTTTTTT.

The table lists this clone with a count of one. This CDR3 is also generated by other DNA sequences in the sample. V is TRBV4-1 and J is TRBJ2-2, with D maybe TRBD2 (5 bases). CDR3 length: 16 residues. Per germline, CDR1 MGHRA and CDR2 YSYEKL. V shed 6 bases and J shed 8 bases, with 22 bases lying between them. This CDR3 is CASSRRQEEPPGELFF. The CDR3 nucleotides read TGCGCCAGCAGTCGGAGGCAGGAGGAACCACCTGGGGAGCTGTTTTTT.

V and J are TRBV9 and TRBJ1-1; weak D call: TRBD1 (5 bases). Germline lookup yields CDR1 SGDLS and CDR2 YYNGEE. The CDR3 length is 13 residues. The V and J ends lost 4 bases and 1 base respectively, with 8 bases between them. Here the CDR3 DNA reads TGTGCCAGCAGCCTCCAGGGGAACACTGAAGCTTTCTTT. Its translation: CASSLQGNTEAFF.

The chain is built from TRBV5-1 and TRBJ2-7; D call uncertain. The CDR3 extends over 15 amino acids. CDR1 SGHRS and CDR2 YFSETQ come from the germline V gene. V was cut by 0 bases and J by 6 bases, with 16 bases left in between. CDR3 amino acids: CASSLELEPRSEQYF. CDR3 nucleotide sequence: TGCGCCAGCAGCTTGGAATTGGAGCCTAGGTCCGAGCAGTACTTC.

This chain connects TRBV25-1 to TRBJ2-3; D perhaps matches TRBD1 (6 bases). Germline lookup yields CDR1 MGHDK and CDR2 SYGVNS. This CDR3 comprises 13 residues. V lost 6 bases and J 4 bases, leaving 11 bases between the germline ends. The CDR3 DNA sequence: TGTGCCAGCAGCCTACAGGGCTCAGATACGCAGTATTTT. Its translation is CASSLQGSDTQYF.

This clone was detected once. This chain joins TRBV6-1 and TRBJ2-7; D is undetermined. The CDR3 has 14 amino acids. V was clipped by 1 base and J by 4 bases, with 11 bases between them. From germline, CDR1 is MNHNS and CDR2 SASEGT. The CDR3 loop is CASSEVGVLYEQYF. DNA for the CDR3: TGTGCCAGCAGTGAAGTTGGAGTGTTGTACGAGCAGTACTTC.

This clone was seen only once. The V gene is TRBV4-1, the J gene TRBJ1-5, with unresolved D. The V end was cut by 0 bases, the J end by 1 base, with 7 bases between. The V gene's germline CDR1 is MGHRA and CDR2 YSYEKL. CDR3 length: 15 amino acids. CDR3 nucleotide sequence: TGCGCCAGCAGCCAAGATTGGCTCAGCAATCAGCCCCAGCATTTT. It is translated as CASSQDWLSNQPQHF.